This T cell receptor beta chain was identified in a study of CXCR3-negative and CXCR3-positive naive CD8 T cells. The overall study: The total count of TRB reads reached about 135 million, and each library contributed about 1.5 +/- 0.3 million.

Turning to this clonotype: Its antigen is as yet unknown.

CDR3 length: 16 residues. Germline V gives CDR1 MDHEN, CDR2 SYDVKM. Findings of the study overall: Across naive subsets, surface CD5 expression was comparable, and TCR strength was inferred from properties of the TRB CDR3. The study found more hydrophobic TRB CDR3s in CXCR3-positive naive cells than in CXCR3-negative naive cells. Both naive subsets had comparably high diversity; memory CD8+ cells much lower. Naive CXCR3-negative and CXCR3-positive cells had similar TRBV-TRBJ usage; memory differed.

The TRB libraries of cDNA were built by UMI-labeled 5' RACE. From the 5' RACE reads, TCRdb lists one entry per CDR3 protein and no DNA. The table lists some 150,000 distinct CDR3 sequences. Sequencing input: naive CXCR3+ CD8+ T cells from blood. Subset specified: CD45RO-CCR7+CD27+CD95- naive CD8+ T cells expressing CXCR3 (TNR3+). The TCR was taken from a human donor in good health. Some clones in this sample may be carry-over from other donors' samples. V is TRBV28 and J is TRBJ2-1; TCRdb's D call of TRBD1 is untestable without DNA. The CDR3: CASRAPTGGNYNEQFF. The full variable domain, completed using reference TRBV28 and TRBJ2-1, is DVKVTQSSRYLVKRTGEKVFLECVQDMDHENMFWYRQDPGLGLRLIYFSYDVKMKEKGDIPEGYSVSREKKERFSLILESASTNQTSMYLCASRAPTGGNYNEQFFGPGTRLTVL.